The 18 T cell receptor beta chains below come from one sample, sequenced in a study of circulating and synovial CD4+ cells in juvenile arthritis. Sequencing used immunoSEQ multiplex PCR; TCRdb keeps in-frame clones, though not all of them. This sample has under 40,000 clones, with over 85% found just once. Sequenced material: CD4+ T cells from blood. The receptors were gathered from a human donor with juvenile idiopathic arthritis.

The chain uses TRBV10-3 and TRBJ2-6; TRBD1 matches at 11 bases. CDR3 length equals 18 residues. J lost 3 bases, V lost 8 bases, and 12 bases had no gene match. Germline V gives CDR1 ENHRY, CDR2 SYGVKD. The CDR3 here is CAILKAPGQGDGANVLTF. CDR3 in DNA: TGTGCCATCCTAAAGGCACCGGGACAGGGGGATGGGGCCAACGTCCTGACTTTC.

The J gene is TRBJ2-4, the V gene TRBV7-9, with 11 positions matching TRBD1. Germline V gives CDR1 SEHNR, CDR2 FQNEAQ (reference sequence). There are 16 residues in the CDR3. Trimming removed 4 bases from V and 2 bases from J; junction bases left unmatched: 4. The CDR3 loop is CASSSGQGATKNIQYF. The CDR3 bases are TGTGCCAGCAGCTCCGGACAGGGGGCAACCAAAAACATTCAGTACTTC.

The chain joins TRBV11-2 to TRBJ2-7; TRBD1 aligns across 12 bases. With V trimmed by 1 base and J by 6 bases, 4 bases remained unmatched. Germline CDR1 SGHAT, CDR2 FQNNGV. This CDR3 region has 15 residues. The CDR3 DNA reads as TGTGCCAGCAGCTTAGCTGGGACAGGGGGCAGCGAGCAGTACTTC. It translates to CASSLAGTGGSEQYF. The full variable domain, completed using reference TRBV11-2 and TRBJ2-7, is EAGVAQSPRYKIIEKRQSVAFWCNPISGHATLYWYQQILGQGPKLLIQFQNNGVVDDSQLPKDRFSAERLKGVDSTLKIQPAKLEDSAVYLCASSLAGTGGSEQYFGPGTRLTVT.

This chain links TRBV30 with TRBJ1-3, with D unresolved. The CDR3 is made up of 15 amino acids. V was clipped by 0 bases and J by 4 bases, with 13 bases between them. Germline V gives CDR1 GTSNPN, CDR2 SVGIG (reference sequence). CDR3 sequence (DNA): TGTGCCTGGAGTGTGGGAGGCCTGACAGGAAACACCATATATTTT. It is translated as CAWSVGGLTGNTIYF.

The chain joins TRBV28 to TRBJ2-1; 10 nucleotides agree with TRBD2. CDR1 is MDHEN, CDR2 SYDVKM, per germline. Unmatched junction bases numbered 3, after V lost 1 base and J lost 6 bases. The CDR3 runs to 15 residues. The CDR3 reads CASSLSLAGANEQFF. The DNA for the CDR3 is TGTGCCAGCAGTTTATCGCTAGCGGGAGCCAATGAGCAGTTCTTC. Full variable domain (outside the CDR3, taken from reference TRBV28 and TRBJ2-1): DVKVTQSSRYLVKRTGEKVFLECVQDMDHENMFWYRQDPGLGLRLIYFSYDVKMKEKGDIPEGYSVSREKKERFSLILESASTNQTSMYLCASSLSLAGANEQFFGPGTRLTVL.

The chain combines TRBV14 with TRBJ2-5; TRBD1 matches 8 bases. Germline assignment: CDR1 SGHDN and CDR2 FVKESK. Trimming took 6 bases from V and 4 from J; bases not matched to a gene: 7. This CDR3 contains 14 residues. Here the CDR3 DNA reads TGTGCCAGCAGTCGCCAGGGGGCCGGAGAGACCCAGTACTTC. This encodes CASSRQGAGETQYF.

This clone showed up just once. V is TRBV5-1 and J is TRBJ2-2; the match to TRBD2 covers 8 bases. The germline CDR1 and CDR2 sequences are SGHRS and YFSETQ. The length of the CDR3 is 15 residues. V shed 0 bases, J shed 7 bases, and the junction held 5 bases outside the gene matches. In DNA, the CDR3 is TGCGCCAGCAGCTTGGCGGTTAGCGGGATCGGGGAGCTGTTTTTT. Protein: CASSLAVSGIGELFF.

As regards this clone: Other DNA sequences within the sample encode an identical CDR3. The chain combines TRBV28 with TRBJ2-7, with TRBD2 identical over 13 bases. CDR3 size: 16 residues. V lost 5 bases and J lost 7; bases outside the gene matches: 11. Germline lookup yields CDR1 MDHEN and CDR2 SYDVKM. Written as DNA, the CDR3 is TGTGCCAGCAGTCCGACGGGACTAGCGGGATCTGGGGAGCAGTACTTC. This gives the protein CASSPTGLAGSGEQYF.

This chain uses TRBV6-1 with TRBJ1-2; 7 nucleotides align to TRBD1. Germline-derived CDR1 and CDR2 are MNHNS and SASEGT. The CDR3 sequence is 14 residues long. V dropped 7 bases and J dropped 2; count of bases not matched to a gene: 7. The CDR3 DNA reads TGTGCCAGCAACGGGGGACAGCCGAACTATGGCTACACCTTC. The encoded protein is CASNGGQPNYGYTF.

V and J are TRBV5-1 and TRBJ2-3, with unresolved D. V gave up 0 bases and J gave up 1 base, with 9 bases separating them. CDR1 and CDR2 (germline): SGHRS, YFSETQ. The CDR3 totals 15 residues. CDR3 coding DNA: TGCGCCAGCAGCTTGGACGGGTCGGGCACAGATACGCAGTATTTT. It translates to CASSLDGSGTDTQYF.

This clone came up once. The V call is TRBV5-1, the J call TRBJ2-3; D perhaps matches TRBD2 (6 bases). The CDR3 totals 13 residues. The germline CDR1 and CDR2 sequences are SGHRS and YFSETQ. Between the trimmed V and J ends, which lost 0 bases and 4 bases, there was a span of 6 bases. In DNA, the CDR3 is TGCGCCAGCAGCTTGGTAGCGGCAGATACGCAGTATTTT. Its translation: CASSLVAADTQYF.

This chain joins TRBV29-1 and TRBJ2-5; maybe TRBD1 (7 bases). The CDR3 is 16 residues long. Germline values: CDR1 SQVTM, CDR2 ANQGSEA. Deletions cut 5 bases from V and 2 bases from J, with 21 bases between. The CDR3 bases are TGCAGCGTTCAAAAAAGCGGAGGGACAGTACAAGAGACCCAGTACTTC. This translates into CSVQKSGGTVQETQYF.

The rearrangement joins TRBV5-8 to TRBJ2-1; 8 nucleotides align to TRBD1. Losses at the gene ends were 4 bases for V and 9 bases for J; bases not matched to a gene: 6. The V gene's germline CDR1 is SGHTS and CDR2 YDEGEE. The CDR3 runs 13 residues. The CDR3, as DNA: TGTGCCAGCAGCCCTCCGACAGGGGTTGAGCAGTTCTTC. Protein product: CASSPPTGVEQFF. The complete variable domain, with remaining parts taken from reference TRBV5-8 and TRBJ2-1, reads EAGVTQSPTHLIKTRGQQATLRCSPISGHTSVYWYQQALGLGLQFLLWYDEGEERNRGNFPPRFSGRQFPNYSSELNVNALELEDSALYLCASSPPTGVEQFFGPGTRLTVL.

The chain links TRBV4-1 to TRBJ1-4; D is perhaps TRBD1 (5 bases). The length of the CDR3 is 16 residues. V gave up 0 bases and J gave up 0 bases, with 8 bases separating them. Per the germline V gene, CDR1 is MGHRA and CDR2 is YSYEKL. The CDR3 protein is CASSQDQTATNEKLFF. In DNA, the CDR3 is TGCGCCAGCAGCCAAGATCAGACAGCAACTAATGAAAAACTGTTTTTT.

V and J are TRBV27 and TRBJ2-7; a weak D match, TRBD1 (5 bases). V was shortened by 4 bases and J by 3 bases, with 13 bases between the two germline ends. The CDR3 sequence is 14 residues long. Germline V gene lookup returns CDR1 MNHEY and CDR2 SMNVEV (reference sequence). As DNA, the CDR3 is TGTGCCAGCAGTTACCTCCCTAGGGGCTACGAGCAGTACTTC. Protein sequence: CASSYLPRGYEQYF.

This clone appeared a few times. The V call is TRBV2, the J call TRBJ1-3, with 8 bases lining up with TRBD1. Trimming took 9 bases from V and 4 from J; bases not matched to a gene: 2. Per germline, CDR1 SNHLY and CDR2 FYNNEI. This CDR3 region has 12 residues. CDR3 sequence: CARTGAGNTIYF. For the CDR3, the DNA is TGTGCCAGGACAGGGGCCGGAAACACCATATATTTT.

This chain joins TRBV30 and TRBJ2-5; D may be TRBD1 (5 bases). The V gene's germline CDR1 is GTSNPN and CDR2 SVGIG (reference sequence). The CDR3 contains 14 residues. V shed 5 bases and J shed 5 bases, with 18 bases lying between them. This chain's CDR3 is CAWDRRGYGETQYF. In DNA, the CDR3 is TGTGCCTGGGACAGAAGGGGATATGGGGAGACCCAGTACTTC.

The J gene is TRBJ2-5, the V gene TRBV18; D gene unclear. Germline values: CDR1 KGHSH, CDR2 LQKENI. This CDR3 comprises 13 residues. Trimming shortened V by 3 bases and J by 0 bases, and 5 bases separated the two germline ends. The CDR3 reads CASSPSYQETQYF. The DNA for the CDR3 is TGTGCCAGCTCACCCTCGTACCAAGAGACCCAGTACTTC.